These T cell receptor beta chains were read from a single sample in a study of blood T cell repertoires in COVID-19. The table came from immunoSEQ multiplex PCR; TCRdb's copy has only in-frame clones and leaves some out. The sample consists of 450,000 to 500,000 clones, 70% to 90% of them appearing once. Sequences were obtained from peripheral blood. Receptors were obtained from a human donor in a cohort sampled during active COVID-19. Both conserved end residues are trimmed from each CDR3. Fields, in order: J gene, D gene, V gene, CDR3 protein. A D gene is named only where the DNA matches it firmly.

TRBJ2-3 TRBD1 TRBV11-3 ASSFRGGLTDTQY
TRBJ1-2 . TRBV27 ASSLGRRPNGYT
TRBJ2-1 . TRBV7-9 ASSLEGANNEQF
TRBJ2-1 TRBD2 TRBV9 ASSVVSGRGDEQF
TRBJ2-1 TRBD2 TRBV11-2 ASSLDRSGRKQF
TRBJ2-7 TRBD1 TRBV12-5 ASGLVMTGVYEQY
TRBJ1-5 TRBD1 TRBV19 ASKGDREVLQPQH
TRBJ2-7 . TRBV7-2 ASSLASTRGEQY
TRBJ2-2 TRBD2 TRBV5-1 ASSTRLAGGNTGELF
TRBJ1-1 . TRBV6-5 ASSYSQANTEAF
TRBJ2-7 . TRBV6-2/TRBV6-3 ASSSPAQRYEQY
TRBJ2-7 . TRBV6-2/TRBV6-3 ASSGRGYEQY
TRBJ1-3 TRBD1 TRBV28 ASSSEYGTGDGNTIY
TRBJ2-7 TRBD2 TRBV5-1 ASSLELAGAYEQY
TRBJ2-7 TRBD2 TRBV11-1 ASSLLAGGPYEQY
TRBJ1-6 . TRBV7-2 ASSPEGRLNSPLH
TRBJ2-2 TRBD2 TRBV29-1 SVDSGVGLAGPGELF
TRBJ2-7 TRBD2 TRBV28 ASSLSGGRVDEQY
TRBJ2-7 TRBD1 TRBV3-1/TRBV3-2 ASSQWTGFAYEQY
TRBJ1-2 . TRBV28 ASYGGKGYGYT
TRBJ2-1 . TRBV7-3 ASSPDAGGYNEQF
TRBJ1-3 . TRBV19 ASSFISSGNTIY
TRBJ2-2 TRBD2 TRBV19 ASSINSGRADGELF
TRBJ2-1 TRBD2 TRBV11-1 ASSVLGGLDNEQF
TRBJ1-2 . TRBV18 ASSPDRFYGYT
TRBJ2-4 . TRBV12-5 ASGLVPPGKFKNIQY
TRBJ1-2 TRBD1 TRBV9 ASSGSRDRTYYGYT
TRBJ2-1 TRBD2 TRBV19 ASRGTSGVYNEQF
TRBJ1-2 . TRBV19 ASSIGGTLNGYT
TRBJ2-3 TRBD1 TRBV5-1 ASRATGVSTDTQY
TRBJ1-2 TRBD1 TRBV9 ASSAGGQGANYGYT
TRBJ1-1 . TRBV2 ASRELQVHEAF
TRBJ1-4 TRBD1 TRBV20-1 SGQGGEKLF
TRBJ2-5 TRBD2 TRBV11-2 ASTRSTGLAVGETQY
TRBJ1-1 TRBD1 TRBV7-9 ASSRSGGETEAF
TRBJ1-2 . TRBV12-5 ASDNGAPGGYT
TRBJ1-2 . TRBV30 AWSHERGNYGYT
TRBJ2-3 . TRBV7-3 ASSLTFLSGDTTDTQY
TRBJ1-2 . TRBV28 ASSLYRGRNGYT
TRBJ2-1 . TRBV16 ASSQSGGAWNEQF
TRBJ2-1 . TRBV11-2 ASSLDGGRGNEQF
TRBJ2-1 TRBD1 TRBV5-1 ASSLLIGQAAYNEQF
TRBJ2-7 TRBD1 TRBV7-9 ASSLADRGHHEQY
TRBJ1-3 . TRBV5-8 ASSFARNTIY
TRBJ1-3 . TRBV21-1 ASSKGDLETPGNTIY
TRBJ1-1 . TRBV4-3 ASSQDPTGTTEAF
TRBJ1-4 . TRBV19 ASVAGVEKLF
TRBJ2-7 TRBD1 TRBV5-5 ASSLLQGVPHEQY
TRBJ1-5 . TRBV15 ATSRDLLQQENQPQH
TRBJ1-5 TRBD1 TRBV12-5 ASGATGGDQPQH
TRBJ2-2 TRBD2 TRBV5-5 ASSLIQTSGYTGELF